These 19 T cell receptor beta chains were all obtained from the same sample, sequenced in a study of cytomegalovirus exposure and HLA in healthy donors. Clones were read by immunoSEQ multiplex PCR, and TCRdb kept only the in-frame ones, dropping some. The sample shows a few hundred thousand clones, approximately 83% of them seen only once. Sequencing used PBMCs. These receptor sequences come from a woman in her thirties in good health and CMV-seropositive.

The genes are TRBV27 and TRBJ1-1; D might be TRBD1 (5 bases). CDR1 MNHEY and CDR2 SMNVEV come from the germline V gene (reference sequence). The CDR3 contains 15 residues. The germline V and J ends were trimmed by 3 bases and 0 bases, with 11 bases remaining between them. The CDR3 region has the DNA TGTGCCAGCAGTTTGGGGCGCGGCATGAACACTGAAGCTTTCTTT. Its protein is CASSLGRGMNTEAFF.

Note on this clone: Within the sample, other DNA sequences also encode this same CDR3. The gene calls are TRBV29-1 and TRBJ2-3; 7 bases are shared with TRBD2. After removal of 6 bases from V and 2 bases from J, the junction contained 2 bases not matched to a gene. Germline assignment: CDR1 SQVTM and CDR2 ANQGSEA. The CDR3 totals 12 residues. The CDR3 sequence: CSVGGNTDTQYF. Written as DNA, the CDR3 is TGCAGCGTGGGGGGGAACACAGATACGCAGTATTTT.

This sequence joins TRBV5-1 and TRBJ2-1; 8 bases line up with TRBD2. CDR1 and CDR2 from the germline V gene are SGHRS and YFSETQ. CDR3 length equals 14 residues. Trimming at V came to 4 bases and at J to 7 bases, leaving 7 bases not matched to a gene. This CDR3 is CASSPLGTRNEQFF. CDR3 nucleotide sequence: TGCGCCAGCAGCCCGCTTGGGACTAGGAATGAGCAGTTCTTC.

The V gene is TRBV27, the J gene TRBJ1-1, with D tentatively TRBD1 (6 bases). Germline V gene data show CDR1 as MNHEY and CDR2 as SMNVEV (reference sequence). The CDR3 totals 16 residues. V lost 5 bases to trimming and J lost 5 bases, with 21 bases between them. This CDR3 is CASSRGSGAGRTEAFF. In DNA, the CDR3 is TGTGCCAGCAGTCGAGGGTCAGGGGCGGGGAGGACTGAAGCTTTCTTT.

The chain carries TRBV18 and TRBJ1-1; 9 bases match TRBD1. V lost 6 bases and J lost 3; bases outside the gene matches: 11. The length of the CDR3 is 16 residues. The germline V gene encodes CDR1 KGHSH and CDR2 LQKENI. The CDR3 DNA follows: TGTGCCAGCTCTCTGGGACAGGGAGGAGGACACACTGAAGCTTTCTTT. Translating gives CASSLGQGGGHTEAFF.

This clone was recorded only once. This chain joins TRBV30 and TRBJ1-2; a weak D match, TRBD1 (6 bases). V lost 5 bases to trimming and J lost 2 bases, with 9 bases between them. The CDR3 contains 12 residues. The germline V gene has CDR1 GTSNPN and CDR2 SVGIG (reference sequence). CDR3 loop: CAWGQPNYGYTF. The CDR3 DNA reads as TGTGCCTGGGGACAGCCGAACTATGGCTACACCTTC.

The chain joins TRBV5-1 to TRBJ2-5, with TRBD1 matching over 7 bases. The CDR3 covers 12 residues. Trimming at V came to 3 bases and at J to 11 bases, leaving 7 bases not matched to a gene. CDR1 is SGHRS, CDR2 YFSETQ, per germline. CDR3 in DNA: TGCGCCAGCAGCTGGTCCCGGGACAGTCAGTACTTC. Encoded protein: CASSWSRDSQYF.

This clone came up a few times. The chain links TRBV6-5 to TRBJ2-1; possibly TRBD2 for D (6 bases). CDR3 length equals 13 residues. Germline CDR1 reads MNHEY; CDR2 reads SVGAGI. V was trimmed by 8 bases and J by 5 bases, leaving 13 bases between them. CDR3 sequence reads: CASCTGGNNEQFF. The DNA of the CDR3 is TGTGCCAGCTGCACAGGAGGGAACAATGAGCAGTTCTTC.

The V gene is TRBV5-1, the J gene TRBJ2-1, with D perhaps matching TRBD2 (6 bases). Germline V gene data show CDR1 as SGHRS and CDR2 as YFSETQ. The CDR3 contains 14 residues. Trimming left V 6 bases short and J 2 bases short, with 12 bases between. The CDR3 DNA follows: TGCGCCAGCATAGGGGACTCCACCTACAATGAGCAGTTCTTC. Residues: CASIGDSTYNEQFF.

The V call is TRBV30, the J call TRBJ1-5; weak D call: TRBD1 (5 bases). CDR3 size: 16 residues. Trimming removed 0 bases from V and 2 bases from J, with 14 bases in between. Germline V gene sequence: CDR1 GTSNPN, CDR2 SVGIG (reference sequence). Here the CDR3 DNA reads TGTGCCTGGAGTGTGCCCGATGGGGGAGGCAATCAGCCCCAGCATTTT. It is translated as CAWSVPDGGGNQPQHF.

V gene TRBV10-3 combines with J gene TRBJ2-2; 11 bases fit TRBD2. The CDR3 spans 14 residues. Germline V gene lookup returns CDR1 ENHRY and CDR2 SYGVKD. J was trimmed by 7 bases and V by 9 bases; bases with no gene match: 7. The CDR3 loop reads CAIRTSGFNGELFF. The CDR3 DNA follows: TGTGCCATTAGGACTAGCGGGTTTAACGGGGAGCTGTTTTTT.

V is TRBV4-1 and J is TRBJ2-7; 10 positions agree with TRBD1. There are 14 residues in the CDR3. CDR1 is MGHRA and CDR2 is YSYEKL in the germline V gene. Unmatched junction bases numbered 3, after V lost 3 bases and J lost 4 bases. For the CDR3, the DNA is TGCGCCAGCAGCCATGGACAGGGGGAATACGAGCAGTACTTC. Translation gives CASSHGQGEYEQYF.

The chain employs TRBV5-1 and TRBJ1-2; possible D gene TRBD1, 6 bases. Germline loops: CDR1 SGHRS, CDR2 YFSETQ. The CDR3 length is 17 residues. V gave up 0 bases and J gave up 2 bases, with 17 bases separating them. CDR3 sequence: CASSLGLTGPGNYGYTF. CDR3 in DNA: TGCGCCAGCAGCTTGGGATTAACAGGGCCCGGGAACTATGGCTACACCTTC.

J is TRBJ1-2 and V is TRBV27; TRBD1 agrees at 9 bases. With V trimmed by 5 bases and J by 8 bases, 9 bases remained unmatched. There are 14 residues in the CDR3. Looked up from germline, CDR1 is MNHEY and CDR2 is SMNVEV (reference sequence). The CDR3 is CASSAFGTGRGYTF. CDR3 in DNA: TGTGCCAGCAGTGCCTTCGGGACAGGGCGAGGCTACACCTTC.

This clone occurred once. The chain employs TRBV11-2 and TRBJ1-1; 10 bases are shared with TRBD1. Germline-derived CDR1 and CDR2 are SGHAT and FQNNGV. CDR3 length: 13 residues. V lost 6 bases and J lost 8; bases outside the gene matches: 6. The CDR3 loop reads CASSRPGQGEAFF. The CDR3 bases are TGTGCCAGCAGTCGACCGGGACAGGGGGAAGCTTTCTTT.

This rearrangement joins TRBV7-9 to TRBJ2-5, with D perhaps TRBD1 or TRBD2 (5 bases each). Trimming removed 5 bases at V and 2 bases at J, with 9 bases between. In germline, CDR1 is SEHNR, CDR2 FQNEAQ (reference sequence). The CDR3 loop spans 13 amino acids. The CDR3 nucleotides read TGTGCCAGCAGCGGGGACGGACAAGAGACCCAGTACTTC. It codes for CASSGDGQETQYF.

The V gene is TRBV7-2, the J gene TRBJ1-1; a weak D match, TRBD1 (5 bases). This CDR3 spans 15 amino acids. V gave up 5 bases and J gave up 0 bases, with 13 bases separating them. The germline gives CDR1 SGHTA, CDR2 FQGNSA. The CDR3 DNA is TGTGCCAGCAGCCAGACGGGACGGATGAACACTGAAGCTTTCTTT. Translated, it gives CASSQTGRMNTEAFF.

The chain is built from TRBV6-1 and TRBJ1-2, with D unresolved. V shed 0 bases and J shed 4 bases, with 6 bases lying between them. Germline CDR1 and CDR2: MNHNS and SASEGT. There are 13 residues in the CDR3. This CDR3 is CASSEALVYGYTF. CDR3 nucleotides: TGTGCCAGCAGTGAAGCGCTTGTCTATGGCTACACCTTC.

CDR3 sequence (DNA): TGCAGTGCTAAGGAAAATGAGCAGTTCTTC. It is translated as CSAKENEQFF. This chain links TRBV20-1 with TRBJ2-1; no reliable D call. V lost 4 bases to trimming and J lost 7 bases, with 5 bases between them. The CDR3 length is 10 residues. Per the germline V gene, CDR1 is DFQATT and CDR2 is SNEGSKA (reference sequence).